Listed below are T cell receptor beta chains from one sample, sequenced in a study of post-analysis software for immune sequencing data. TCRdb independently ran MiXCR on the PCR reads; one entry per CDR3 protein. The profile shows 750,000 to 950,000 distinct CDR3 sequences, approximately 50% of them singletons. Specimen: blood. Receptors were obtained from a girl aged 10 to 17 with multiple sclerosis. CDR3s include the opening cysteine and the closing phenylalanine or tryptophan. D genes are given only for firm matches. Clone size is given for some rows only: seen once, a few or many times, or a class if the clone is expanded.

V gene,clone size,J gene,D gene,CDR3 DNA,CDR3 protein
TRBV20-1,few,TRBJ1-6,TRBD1,TGCAGTGCAAACGACAGGGGCCAACCCCTATATAATTCACCCCTCCACTTT,CSANDRGQPLYNSPLHF
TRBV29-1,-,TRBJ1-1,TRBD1,TGCAGCGTTGACGGCGTGACAGGGGGGGACACTGAAGCTTTCTTT,CSVDGVTGGDTEAFF
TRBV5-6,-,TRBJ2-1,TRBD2,TGTGCCAGCACCGGGGGGGGCCTCACCGATGAGCAGTTCTTC,CASTGGGLTDEQFF
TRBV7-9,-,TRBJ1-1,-,TGTGCCAGCAGCTCTCCGGCTATCAATGAAGCTTTCTTT,CASSSPAINEAFF
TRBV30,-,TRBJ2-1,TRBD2,TGTGCCTGGAGTAGGGTAGCGGGAGAGCAGTTCTTC,CAWSRVAGEQFF
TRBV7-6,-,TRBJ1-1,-,TGTGCCAGCAGCTTCGGGCAAGCCACTGAAGCTTTCTTT,CASSFGQATEAFF
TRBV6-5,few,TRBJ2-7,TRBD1,TGTGCCAGCAGCCCCGGGACAGGGGGCGGCTACGAGCAGTACTTC,CASSPGTGGGYEQYF
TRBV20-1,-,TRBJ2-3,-,TGCAGTGTTCCACAGGGGGGGACAGATACGCAGTATTTT,CSVPQGGTDTQYF
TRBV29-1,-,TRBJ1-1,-,TGCAGCGGAAAGAGGGGGGACACTGAAGCTTTCTTT,CSGKRGDTEAFF
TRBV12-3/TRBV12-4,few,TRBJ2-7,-,TGTGCCAGCAGTTTGTCGGCCGTCCCCTACGAGCAGTACTTC,CASSLSAVPYEQYF
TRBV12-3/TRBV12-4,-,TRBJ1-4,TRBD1,TGTGCCAGCAGTCCTGACAGGGGAGAACTGTTTTTT,CASSPDRGELFF
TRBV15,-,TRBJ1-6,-,TGTGCCACCAGCGCAACGGAGGGAAATTCACCCCTCCACTTT,CATSATEGNSPLHF
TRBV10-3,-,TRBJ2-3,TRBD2,TGTGCCATCAGGTCCCTGGAGCGGGGGAGGGATACGCAGTATTTT,CAIRSLERGRDTQYF
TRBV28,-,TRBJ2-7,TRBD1,TGTGCCAGCAGTTTACTAGGACAGGAAGGGTACGAGCAGTACTTC,CASSLLGQEGYEQYF
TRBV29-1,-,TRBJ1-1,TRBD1,TGCAGCGTTGAGAGGGACAGTCGGGCGAACACTGAAGCTTTCTTT,CSVERDSRANTEAFF
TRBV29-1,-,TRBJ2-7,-,TGCAGCGTTGAAGGGCGGGTGGGTTCCGAGCAGTACTTC,CSVEGRVGSEQYF
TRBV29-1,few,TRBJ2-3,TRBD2,TGCAGCGCTTTGACTAGCGACGCCTATGGGGATACGCAGTATTTT,CSALTSDAYGDTQYF
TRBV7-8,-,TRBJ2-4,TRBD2,TGTGCCAGCAGCTTAGGAGGCGGCGGGGGGTTCACAAACATTCAGTACTTC,CASSLGGGGGFTNIQYF
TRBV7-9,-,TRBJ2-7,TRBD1,TGTGCCAGCAGCGAATGGACAGGGGAACTCTACGAGCAGTACTTC,CASSEWTGELYEQYF
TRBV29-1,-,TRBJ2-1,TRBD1,TGCAGCGTCGCCGGATACCAGGGGGTGAACTACAATGAGCAGTTCTTC,CSVAGYQGVNYNEQFF
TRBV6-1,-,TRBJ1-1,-,TGTGCCAGCAGCCCCGACAACACTGAAGCTTTCTTT,CASSPDNTEAFF
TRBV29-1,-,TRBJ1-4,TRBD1,TGCAGCCTAGGACAGGACCCAAATGGGCCGCTGTTTTTT,CSLGQDPNGPLFF
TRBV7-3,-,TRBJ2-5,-,TGTGCCAGCAGCTTATTTGGGAAGTTCCAAGAGACCCAGTACTTC,CASSLFGKFQETQYF
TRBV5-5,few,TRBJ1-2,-,TGTGCCAGCAGCTCCGGGAAACTTCTTAACTATGGCTACACCTTC,CASSSGKLLNYGYTF
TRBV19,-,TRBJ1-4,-,TGTGCCGGCAATTGCCGACGGGCAAATGAAAAACTGTTTTTT,CAGNCRRANEKLFF
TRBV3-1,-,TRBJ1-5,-,TGTGCCAGCAGCCCAAACAATCAGCCCCAGCATTTT,CASSPNNQPQHF
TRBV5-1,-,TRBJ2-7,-,TGCGCCAGCGCCCAAGGCCCTCTGAGGTCCTACGAGCAGTACTTC,CASAQGPLRSYEQYF
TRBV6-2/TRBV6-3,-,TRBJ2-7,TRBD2,TGTGCCAGCAGTTACCGACTAGCGGGCTACGAGCAGTACTTC,CASSYRLAGYEQYF
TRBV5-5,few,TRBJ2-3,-,TGTGCCAGCAGCCCGACAGGGACTAGCACAGATACGCAGTATTTT,CASSPTGTSTDTQYF
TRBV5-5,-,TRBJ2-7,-,TGTGCCAGCAGCTTGGGTGGGTACACAGCGTCCTCCTACGAGCAGTACTTC,CASSLGGYTASSYEQYF
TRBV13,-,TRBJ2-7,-,TGTGCCAGCAGCTCCGGACTGGAGAACTACGAGCAGTACTTC,CASSSGLENYEQYF
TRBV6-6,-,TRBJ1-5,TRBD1,TGTGCCAGCAGTTACGGGACAGGGGGGTCGAGCAATCAGCCCCAGCATTTT,CASSYGTGGSSNQPQHF
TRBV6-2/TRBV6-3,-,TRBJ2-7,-,TGTGCCAGCAGTTACGACGCTCCTTCCTACGAGCAGTACTTC,CASSYDAPSYEQYF
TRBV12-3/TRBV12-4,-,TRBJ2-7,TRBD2,TGTGCCAGCAGTTTTAGCGGGAGGGCCTCCTACGAGCAGTACTTC,CASSFSGRASYEQYF
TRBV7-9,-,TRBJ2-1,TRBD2,TGTGCCAGCAGCTTAGCAGGGGGGACTAGCGGCAATGAGCAGTTCTTC,CASSLAGGTSGNEQFF
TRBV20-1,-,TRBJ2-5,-,TGCAGTGCTCAATGGGTGGGGGCGCTTGAAGAGACCCAGTACTTC,CSAQWVGALEETQYF
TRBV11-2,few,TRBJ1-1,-,TGTGCCAGCAGCCTGGACCCCTCGGGGTACACTGAAGCTTTCTTT,CASSLDPSGYTEAFF
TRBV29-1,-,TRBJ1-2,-,TGCAGCGTTGTGGAGACGCTTCGTGGCTACACCTTC,CSVVETLRGYTF
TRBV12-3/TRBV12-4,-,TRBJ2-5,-,TGTGCCAGCAGTCGACGGGGGATGCAAGAGACCCAGTACTTC,CASSRRGMQETQYF
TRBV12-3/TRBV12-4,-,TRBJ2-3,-,TGTGCCAGCAGTACGACCGGGGACACAGATGCGCAGTATTTT,CASSTTGDTDAQYF
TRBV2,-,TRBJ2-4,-,TGTGCCAGCAGTGTTAGGGCTTTGGAGCAGTACTTC,CASSVRALEQYF
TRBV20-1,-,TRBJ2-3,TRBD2,TGCAGTGCTCTTCGGACTAGCGGGAGCTATACGCAGTATTTT,CSALRTSGSYTQYF
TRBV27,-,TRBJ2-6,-,TGTGCCAGCTCCCACCCCATAGCCAACGTCCTGACTTTC,CASSHPIANVLTF
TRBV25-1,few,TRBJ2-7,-,TGTGCCAGCATGGGCACTACCTACGAGCAGTACTTC,CASMGTTYEQYF
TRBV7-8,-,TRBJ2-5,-,TGTGCCAGCAGCCCGCCCGGGCAGACTTTGAGAGAGACCCAGTACTTC,CASSPPGQTLRETQYF
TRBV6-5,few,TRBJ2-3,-,TGTGCCAGCAGTTACCCCGGAGATACGCAGTATTTT,CASSYPGDTQYF
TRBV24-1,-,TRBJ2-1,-,TGTGCCACCAGTGGCTCGGGGGACTACAATGAGCAGTTCTTC,CATSGSGDYNEQFF
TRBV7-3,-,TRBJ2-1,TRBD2,TGTGCCAGCAGCCTCCGGACTAGTAATGAGCAGTTCTTC,CASSLRTSNEQFF
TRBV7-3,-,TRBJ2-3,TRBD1,TGTGCCAGCAGCTTAACACGGACAGGGGCCACAGATACGCAGTATTTT,CASSLTRTGATDTQYF
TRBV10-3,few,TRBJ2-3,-,TGTGCCATCAGTGAGGCGGACTGGGATACGCAGTATTTT,CAISEADWDTQYF
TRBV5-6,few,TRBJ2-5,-,TGTGCCAGCAGCTTGACAGGTTCACGGGAGACCCAGTACTTC,CASSLTGSRETQYF
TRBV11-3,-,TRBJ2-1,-,TGTGCCAGCAGCTTAGATCCCCTATACAATGAGCAGTTCTTC,CASSLDPLYNEQFF
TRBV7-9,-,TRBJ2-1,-,TGTGCCAGCAGCTTGGACTCTATCAGTGATGAGCAGTTCTTC,CASSLDSISDEQFF
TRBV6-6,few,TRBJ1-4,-,TGTGCCAGCAGAGGGTGGACTAATGAAAAACTGTTTTTT,CASRGWTNEKLFF
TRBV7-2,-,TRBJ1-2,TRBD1,TGTGCCAGCAGCCGAACAGGGGCCTATGGCTACACCTTC,CASSRTGAYGYTF
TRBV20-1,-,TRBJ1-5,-,TGCAGTGCTAGAGATCCAGGGGCAGAGCAGCCCCAGCATTTT,CSARDPGAEQPQHF
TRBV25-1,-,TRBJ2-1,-,TGTGCCAGTAGCGTCTCTTGGCTAGCGTACAATGAGCAGTTCTTC,CASSVSWLAYNEQFF